The 19 T cell receptor beta chains reported below all come from one sample, sequenced in a study of vaccination and CD4 T cells after COVID-19. Treatment reported: roughly ten-day PBMC culture with coronavirus spike peptide pools or control peptides (ViraFEST assay). Samples of CD4+ T cells were obtained from the unexposed donor before the COVID-19 pandemic (2011-2018). The Oncomine TCR Beta short-read assay was what sequenced the DNA obtained from cultured CD4+ T cells. Cultures of CD4+ T cells served as the source for extracting genomic DNA. Each CDR3 protein is one row after TCRdb ran MiXCR on the PCR reads. The data hold roughly 7,800 distinct CDR3 sequences, with around two fifths observed a single time. Their antigens are not known. Sequenced: CD4+ T cells from blood, cultured in vitro. The receptor source for this set is a human donor in good health.

The chain carries TRBV19 and TRBJ1-2, with a tentative D call TRBD1 (6 bases). Germline V CDR1 and CDR2: LNHDA, SQIVND (reference sequence). V gave up 9 bases and J gave up 3 bases, with 23 bases separating them. The CDR3 sequence is 16 residues long. CDR3 coding DNA: TGTGCCAGCTCTTCCGTATGGACAGTCCAAGACTATGGCTACACCTTC. Translating it yields CASSSVWTVQDYGYTF.

V is TRBV20-1 and J is TRBJ2-4; D gene uncertain. This CDR3 has 13 amino acids. Trimming stripped 4 bases from V and 0 bases from J, with 7 bases between. CDR1 is DFQATT and CDR2 is SNEGSKA in the germline V gene (reference sequence). CDR3 bases: TGCAGTGCTATGGTACTAGCCAAAAACATTCAGTACTTC. Protein product: CSAMVLAKNIQYF.

This clonotype was seen a handful of times. The chain couples TRBV20-1 to TRBJ1-1; TRBD1 matches 7 bases. The CDR3 length is 13 residues. The V segment lost 6 bases and the J segment 1 base; nucleotides outside the gene matches: 5. Germline CDR1 is DFQATT and CDR2 is SNEGSKA (reference sequence). For the CDR3, the DNA is TGCAGTGCCAGGGACAGCCAGAACACTGAAGCTTTCTTT. Its translation: CSARDSQNTEAFF.

The chain couples TRBV12-3 or TRBV12-4 to TRBJ2-5; D remains unclear. Trimming took 3 bases from V and 5 from J, leaving 7 bases between them. This CDR3 is built from 12 residues. CDR3 amino acids: CASSFSRETQYF. DNA for the CDR3: TGTGCCAGCAGTTTTTCTCGGGAGACCCAGTACTTC.

The chain employs TRBV28 and TRBJ2-5, with 8 nucleotides matching TRBD1. This CDR3 contains 16 residues. Germline values: CDR1 MDHEN, CDR2 SYDVKM. The J segment lost 5 bases and the V segment lost 6 bases, leaving 14 bases of the junction unmatched. CDR3 sequence: CASSLTGQGAWETQYF. CDR3 nucleotide sequence: TGTGCCAGCAGCCTAACCGGACAGGGAGCCTGGGAGACCCAGTACTTC. Filled out from reference TRBV28 and TRBJ2-5, the complete variable domain reads DVKVTQSSRYLVKRTGEKVFLECVQDMDHENMFWYRQDPGLGLRLIYFSYDVKMKEKGDIPEGYSVSREKKERFSLILESASTNQTSMYLCASSLTGQGAWETQYFGPGTRLLVL.

The chain carries TRBV6-1 and TRBJ1-1; D is perhaps TRBD1 (6 bases). This CDR3 contains 15 residues. Germline-derived CDR1 and CDR2 are MNHNS and SASEGT. V lost 5 bases and J 1 base, leaving 14 bases between the germline ends. The CDR3 here is CASSPLGAPNTEAFF. The CDR3 bases are TGTGCCAGCAGTCCTCTGGGGGCCCCGAACACTGAAGCTTTCTTT.

This chain joins TRBV7-2 and TRBJ1-1; D not certain. V gave up 8 bases and J gave up 5 bases, with 12 bases separating them. Per germline, CDR1 SGHTA and CDR2 FQGNSA. There are 12 residues in the CDR3. In DNA, the CDR3 is TGTGCCAGCTCCTTTTTGACGACTGAAGCTTTCTTT. As protein: CASSFLTTEAFF. The whole variable domain, filled in from reference TRBV7-2 and TRBJ1-1, reads GAGVSQSPSNKVTEKGKDVELRCDPISGHTALYWYRQSLGQGLEFLIYFQGNSAPDKSGLPSDRFSAERTGGSVSTLTIQRTQQEDSAVYLCASSFLTTEAFFGQGTRLTVV.

The chain couples TRBV20-1 to TRBJ2-1; TRBD2 is a possible D gene (6 bases). The V end was cut by 6 bases, the J end by 4 bases, with 13 bases between. Germline-derived CDR1 and CDR2 are DFQATT and SNEGSKA (reference sequence). The CDR3 is 13 amino acids. In nucleotides, the CDR3 is TGCAGTGCCCCTGGGGGAGGATACAATGAGCAGTTCTTC. It codes for CSAPGGGYNEQFF.

The chain combines TRBV6-1 with TRBJ1-6; D is unresolved. Trimming removed 6 bases at V and 8 bases at J, with 17 bases between. Germline V gene sequence: CDR1 MNHNS, CDR2 SASEGT. The CDR3 consists of 15 residues. CDR3 region: CASRRDGLGDSPLHF. The CDR3 coding sequence is TGTGCCAGCAGGCGCGACGGATTGGGAGATTCACCCCTCCACTTT.

This clonotype appeared a few times. The rearrangement joins TRBV6-2 or TRBV6-3 to TRBJ2-7; 12 bases are a match to TRBD2. Germline lookup yields CDR1 MNHEY and CDR2 SVGEGT. CDR3 length: 13 amino acids. V shed 6 bases and J 5 bases; nucleotides not matched to a gene: 2. The CDR3 region has the DNA TGTGCCAGCAGGACTAGCGGGAGCAACGAGCAGTACTTC. Translating it yields CASRTSGSNEQYF.

This clonotype turned up a few times. The rearrangement uses TRBV19 and TRBJ2-7; no clear D gene. In germline, CDR1 is LNHDA, CDR2 SQIVND (reference sequence). The V and J ends lost 3 bases and 7 bases respectively, with 7 bases between them. This CDR3 is built from 11 residues. DNA of the CDR3: TGTGCCAGTAGTATGACCCAGGAGCAGTACTTC. Its protein is CASSMTQEQYF.

J is TRBJ1-1 and V is TRBV28; D is unclear. This CDR3 contains 14 residues. Germline lookup yields CDR1 MDHEN and CDR2 SYDVKM. V was trimmed by 7 bases and J by 3 bases, leaving 15 bases between them. The CDR3 is CASMPGGPDTEAFF. The CDR3 DNA sequence: TGTGCCAGCATGCCGGGCGGCCCGGACACTGAAGCTTTCTTT.

J is TRBJ2-1 and V is TRBV4-3; no firm D call. Trimming left V 1 base short and J 7 bases short, with 14 bases between. This CDR3 is 15 amino acids long. The germline V gene encodes CDR1 LGHNA and CDR2 YSLEER. CDR3 residues: CASSQGLLVANEQFF. CDR3 sequence (DNA): TGCGCCAGCAGCCAAGGCCTTCTAGTTGCAAATGAGCAGTTCTTC.

This clonotype was seen only a few times. The chain couples TRBV7-9 to TRBJ1-6, with a weak D call TRBD1 (5 bases). CDR3 length equals 13 residues. The germline V gene has CDR1 SEHNR and CDR2 FQNEAQ (reference sequence). Trimming cost V 0 bases and J 8 bases, with 5 bases left between them. The CDR3 loop reads CASSLAGDSPLHF. CDR3 in DNA: TGTGCCAGCAGCTTAGCAGGGGATTCACCCCTCCACTTT.

This chain uses TRBV11-3 with TRBJ2-7, with D unresolved. The germline V gene has CDR1 SGHNT and CDR2 YENEEA. There are 12 residues in the CDR3. V was pared by 1 base and J by 2 bases, with 3 bases between. In DNA form, the CDR3 reads TGTGCCAGCAGCTTAGGGACCTACGAGCAGTACTTC. This gives the protein CASSLGTYEQYF. The entire variable domain, with the rest obtained from reference TRBV11-3 and TRBJ2-7, is as follows: EAGVVQSPRYKIIEKKQPVAFWCNPISGHNTLYWYLQNLGQGPELLIRYENEEAVDDSQLPKDRFSAERLKGVDSTLKIQPAELGDSAVYLCASSLGTYEQYFGPGTRLTVT.

The chain has TRBV28 and TRBJ1-2; tentative D call: TRBD1 (5 bases). CDR1 MDHEN and CDR2 SYDVKM come from the germline V gene. The length of the CDR3 is 13 residues. The V end lost 7 bases, the J end lost 7 bases, and 16 bases lay between the germline ends. CDR3 amino acids: CASIPGTQAGYTF. The CDR3, as DNA: TGTGCCAGCATCCCCGGGACCCAGGCTGGCTACACCTTC.

J is TRBJ2-7 and V is TRBV11-2; D may be TRBD1 or TRBD2 (5 bases each). The V gene lost 4 bases and the J gene lost 3 bases, with 16 bases spanning the gap. The germline CDR1 and CDR2 sequences are SGHAT and FQNNGV. The CDR3 runs 15 residues. The CDR3 region has the DNA TGTGCCAGCAGCTCCCTCCGGGGCAGAAACTACGAGCAGTACTTC. Amino acids: CASSSLRGRNYEQYF.

This clonotype has a handful of counts. The rearrangement joins TRBV20-1 to TRBJ2-3; 11 bases match TRBD2. Germline V gene lookup returns CDR1 DFQATT and CDR2 SNEGSKA (reference sequence). V lost 0 bases, J lost 4 bases, and 3 bases stayed unmatched. The CDR3 runs to 15 residues. The CDR3 DNA follows: TGCAGTGCTAGAGATAGCGGGAGGGCCCCAGATACGCAGTATTTT. Translating it yields CSARDSGRAPDTQYF.

V and J are TRBV7-3 and TRBJ2-3, with 13 bases identical to TRBD2. Germline trimming cut 5 bases from V and 6 bases from J; bases unmatched to any gene: 8. This CDR3 comprises 16 residues. In germline, CDR1 is SGHTA, CDR2 FQGTGA. The CDR3, as DNA: TGTGCCAGCAGCACCCGGACTAGCGGGAGTGCGGATACGCAGTATTTT. Its protein product is CASSTRTSGSADTQYF.